The clone carrying this T cell receptor beta chain was seen just once. As yet, its antigen is unknown. The record originates from a study of cytomegalovirus exposure and HLA in healthy donors. Study-wide points: Among TCR sequences, most were rare, though some public TCRs appeared in many donors.

Vbeta (60) and Jbeta (13) primers were used in the PCR. In the authors' methods: Roughly 10 million shared chains were among the 60 million to 80 million unique TCR beta chains that a later analysis counted. Libraries were prepared by immunoSEQ multiplex PCR; TCRdb keeps only in-frame clonotypes and omits some of them. The DNA was the basis for D and trimming; V, J and clone size are from that table. The sample shows some 45,000 clones, about two thirds of them seen only once. In germline, CDR1 is LNHDA, CDR2 SQIVND (reference sequence). The V end was cut by 8 bases, the J end by 1 base, with 12 bases between. The CDR3 extends over 14 amino acids.

The clonotype comes from a woman under 40 in good health and CMV-seronegative. This chain uses TRBV19 with TRBJ1-5; no clear D gene. The sample was PBMCs. The CDR3 reads CASGILASNQPQHF. The CDR3 DNA reads as TGTGCCAGTGGCATACTAGCCAGCAATCAGCCCCAGCATTTT.